This T cell receptor (beta chain) was obtained from a study of shared clonotypes between healthy human individuals. The study's findings and limits: When compared with the clonotypes that were shared by all four sorted-subset donors, the non-shared clonotypes turned out to have lower generation probabilities. Several donors showed sharing of around 5.3% of naive CD4 clonotypes. Estimated clonotype richness was generally higher in naive than memory subsets.

The V end was cut by 0 bases, the J end by 0 bases, with 6 bases between. CDR3 length: 15 residues. Germline CDR1 is MGHRA and CDR2 is YSYEKL. Produced via immunoSEQ multiplex PCR; TCRdb's table is partial and in-frame only. Of a few million clones listed, about 92% are singletons. With regard to this clone: Antigen specificity is unknown.

The source is a man aged 18 to 30 in good health. The sequenced sample was naive CD4+ T cells sorted from blood. Subset: CD45RA+ positively selected. V usage is TRBV4-1 and J usage is TRBJ1-5; D gene uncertain. Here the CDR3 reads CASSQDSYSNQPQHF. The CDR3 DNA reads TGCGCCAGCAGCCAAGACAGTTATAGCAATCAGCCCCAGCATTTT.